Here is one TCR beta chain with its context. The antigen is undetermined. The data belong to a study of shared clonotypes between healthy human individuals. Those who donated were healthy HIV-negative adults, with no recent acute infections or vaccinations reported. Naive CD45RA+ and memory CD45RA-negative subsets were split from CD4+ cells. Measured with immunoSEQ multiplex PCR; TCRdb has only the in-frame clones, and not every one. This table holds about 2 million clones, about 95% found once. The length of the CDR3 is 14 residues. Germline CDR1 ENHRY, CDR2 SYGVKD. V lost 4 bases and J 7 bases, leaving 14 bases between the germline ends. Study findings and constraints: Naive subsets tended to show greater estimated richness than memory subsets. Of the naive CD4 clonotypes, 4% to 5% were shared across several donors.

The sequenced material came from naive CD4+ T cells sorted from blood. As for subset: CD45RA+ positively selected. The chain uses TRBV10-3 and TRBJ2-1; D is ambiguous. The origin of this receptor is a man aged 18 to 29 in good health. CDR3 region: CAISAPRSVNEQFF. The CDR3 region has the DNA TGTGCCATCAGTGCTCCGAGGTCTGTGAATGAGCAGTTCTTC.